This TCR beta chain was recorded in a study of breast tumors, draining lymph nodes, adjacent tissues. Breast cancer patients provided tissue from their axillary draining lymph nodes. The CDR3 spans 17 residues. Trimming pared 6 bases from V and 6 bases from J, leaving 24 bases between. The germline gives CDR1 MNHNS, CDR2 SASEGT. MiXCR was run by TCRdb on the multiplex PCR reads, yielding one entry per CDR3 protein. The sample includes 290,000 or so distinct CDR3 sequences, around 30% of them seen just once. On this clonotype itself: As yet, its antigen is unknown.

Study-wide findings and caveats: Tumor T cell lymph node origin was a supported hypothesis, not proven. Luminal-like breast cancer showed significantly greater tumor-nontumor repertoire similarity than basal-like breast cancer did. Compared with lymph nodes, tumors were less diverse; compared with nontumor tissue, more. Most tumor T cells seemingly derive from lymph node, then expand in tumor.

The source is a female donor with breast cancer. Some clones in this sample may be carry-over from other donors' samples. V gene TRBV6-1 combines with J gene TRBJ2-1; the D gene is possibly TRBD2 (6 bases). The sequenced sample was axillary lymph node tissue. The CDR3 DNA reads TGTGCCAGCAGGACCGGGGACTTCATTTGGGGTGGCAATGAGCAGTTCTTC. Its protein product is CASRTGDFIWGGNEQFF.